This T cell receptor (beta chain) was profiled in a study of metastatic and nonmetastatic thyroid tumors (dated by TCRdb to 2020 to 2022). About the full investigation: Repertoires from peripheral blood and from tumor or nodule tissue samples of malignant and benign thyroid patients were compared.

No treatment had been received by any patient before thyroid surgery. The study retrospectively analysed patient clinical samples collected from about 2011 to 2018 using T-cell receptor beta sequencing. Findings and caveats that apply to the study as a whole: In both blood and tumor samples, TCR beta diversity was reported to be significantly higher in malignant tumors than in benign nodules.

This clone has a count of ten or more. The antigen it binds to is not known. Per-base quality was not reported, and no clone a single base away is much larger than it. CDR1 and CDR2, per the germline V gene, are SGHRS and YFSETQ. CDR3 length: 16 amino acids, cysteine to phenylalanine. The CDR3 DNA has 48 bases and is translated from base 1. V is reduced by 2 bases and J by 0 bases, leaving a spacing of 11 bases between them. Library method: PCR. Reads for this sample came from an Illumina HiSeq 4000. The TCR beta-chain CDR3 region of each patient was profiled by high-throughput sequencing. Per the authors' processing: Drawing on CDR3 differences between clinicopathological groups, the researchers built a classifier meant to tell apart patients with distant-metastatic papillary thyroid cancer. To measure repertoire diversity the researchers used the Shannon index, while the Morisita-Horn index served to gauge how similar the tumor and blood repertoires were. Starting from the raw public reads, TCRdb applied fastp trimming at Q25, assembled clones with MiXCR and retained in-frame beta chains. These V and J calls rely on TCRdb rather than the paper's analysis. A total of around 4,900 clones appear in this sample, 20% to 25% of them only once. Jointly, the top ten make up 22% of the sample.

The specimen was tumor tissue. The V and J genes are TRBV5-1 and TRBJ2-2; TRBD1 is perhaps the D gene, given 6 matching bases. The sequence was obtained from a male donor with papillary thyroid cancer or a benign thyroid nodule (not recorded which). Some clones in this sample may be carry-over from other donors' samples. The DNA sequence is given as TGCGCCAGCAGCTTACTGGGGGCCACGAACACCGGGGAGCTGTTTTTT. It encodes CASSLLGATNTGELFF.